This T cell receptor beta chain was sequenced in a study of blood T cell repertoires in COVID-19. Some clones are missing from TCRdb's copy, which holds only in-frame ones; the method was immunoSEQ multiplex PCR. The sample shows about 530,000 clones, 85% to 90% of them seen only once. While infection was still active, Seattle patients were enrolled and then followed longitudinally. The junction had 6 bases not matched to a gene; V was cut back by 3 bases and J by 2 bases. Germline-derived CDR1 and CDR2 are SGHAT and FQNNGV. The CDR3 length is 15 residues. This chain connects TRBV11-2 to TRBJ2-7, with 8 bases lining up with TRBD2. The sample consisted of peripheral blood. The clonotype originates from a woman in her forties or fifties with COVID-19, enrolled during active disease. CDR3 sequence: CASSFERGYTYEQYF. The DNA of the CDR3 is TGTGCCAGCAGCTTCGAGCGGGGGTACACCTACGAGCAGTACTTC.